A single sample gave rise to the 26 T cell receptor beta chains below, sequenced in a study of T cell responses to AZD1222 COVID-19 vaccine. Assay: immunoSEQ multiplex PCR; the TCRdb copy retains only in-frame clones and omits some. Counted here are 95,000 to 110,000 clones, roughly 91% occurring once; the ten biggest clones make up over 40%. Sequenced material: peripheral blood, taken on day 0 of AZD1222 vaccination. Receptor source: an adult in good health.

This chain uses TRBV6-5 with TRBJ2-1; TRBD1 matches 9 bases. Per the germline V gene, CDR1 is MNHEY and CDR2 is SVGAGI. The ends lost 10 bases at V and 8 bases at J; junction bases unmatched: 3. This CDR3 spans 11 amino acids. The CDR3 protein is CATGTGHEQFF. In DNA, the CDR3 is TGTGCCACAGGGACAGGGCATGAGCAGTTCTTC.

V usage is TRBV3-1 (or the pseudogene TRBV3-2) and J usage is TRBJ2-2; 10 nucleotides agree with TRBD2. CDR1 is LGHDT, CDR2 YNNKEL, per germline (reference sequence). Trimming cost V 6 bases and J 5 bases; bases outside gene matches: 6. This CDR3 contains 15 residues. The CDR3 is CASRRAGGRTGELFF. CDR3 DNA: TGTGCCAGCAGGCGAGCGGGAGGGCGAACCGGGGAGCTGTTTTTT.

The chain has TRBV24-1 and TRBJ2-1; 9 nucleotides align to TRBD1. CDR3 length: 17 residues. Unmatched junction bases numbered 7, after V lost 4 bases and J lost 1 base. Germline values: CDR1 KGHDR, CDR2 SFDVKD. In DNA, the CDR3 is TGTGCCACCAGTGAGTCCGGACAGGGGACTTCCTACAATGAGCAGTTCTTC. Translation: CATSESGQGTSYNEQFF.

The gene calls are TRBV18 and TRBJ2-3, with 10 bases aligning to TRBD2. The germline V gene has CDR1 KGHSH and CDR2 LQKENI. V was clipped by 2 bases and J by 3 bases; unmatched bases: 2. The CDR3 has 15 residues. The CDR3 nucleotides are TGTGCCAGCTCACCAAAACTAGCGGGGACAGATACGCAGTATTTT. This translates into CASSPKLAGTDTQYF.

This clone was seen more than once but under ten times. The rearrangement links TRBV2 to TRBJ2-2; 7 bases agree with TRBD2. V shed 7 bases, J shed 8 bases, and the junction held 13 bases outside the gene matches. Germline V gives CDR1 SNHLY, CDR2 FYNNEI. CDR3 length: 15 residues. Written as DNA, the CDR3 is TGTGCCAGCACGTCGGCGGCGGGAGTTCGTGGGGAGCTGTTTTTT. It codes for CASTSAAGVRGELFF.

This rearrangement joins TRBV5-6 to TRBJ2-7, with D unresolved. Germline V CDR1 and CDR2: SGHDT, YYEEEE. V lost 3 bases to trimming and J lost 3 bases, with 22 bases between them. The CDR3 has 17 residues. CDR3 in DNA: TGTGCCAGCAGCTCCACCAGTTTACCGCGACCACTCTACGAGCAGTACTTC. This translates into CASSSTSLPRPLYEQYF.

DNA of the CDR3: TGTGCCAGCAGCTTAGCTGATCCAGGGAGACAGCCCCAGCATTTT. This encodes CASSLADPGRQPQHF. This chain joins TRBV7-8 and TRBJ1-5; D perhaps matches TRBD1 (5 bases). V lost 0 bases and J 7 bases, leaving 13 bases between the germline ends. The length of the CDR3 is 15 residues. Germline CDR1 reads SGHVS; CDR2 reads FQNEAQ.

The gene calls are TRBV28 and TRBJ2-7; 10 bases are shared with TRBD2. V lost 0 bases and J lost 1; bases outside the gene matches: 3. Germline values: CDR1 MDHEN, CDR2 SYDVKM. CDR3 size: 16 residues. CDR3 region: CASSLWGTSASYEQYF. The DNA for the CDR3 is TGTGCCAGCAGTTTATGGGGGACTAGCGCGTCCTACGAGCAGTACTTC.

The V gene is TRBV3-1 (or the pseudogene TRBV3-2), the J gene TRBJ1-2; D uncertain. The V gene lost 4 bases and the J gene lost 2 bases, with 8 bases spanning the gap. This CDR3 region has 13 residues. From germline, CDR1 is LGHDT and CDR2 YNNKEL (reference sequence). CDR3 coding DNA: TGTGCCAGCAGCCCCCGTAGCAACTATGGCTACACCTTC. It translates to CASSPRSNYGYTF.

This clone has a single count. The rearrangement joins TRBV15 to TRBJ2-5, with a weak D call TRBD2 (6 bases). Germline V gene sequence: CDR1 LNHNV, CDR2 YYDKDF (reference sequence). The germline V and J ends were trimmed by 0 bases and 0 bases, with 11 bases remaining between them. The CDR3 is 16 amino acids. Here the CDR3 reads CATSREGAGYQETQYF. The CDR3 DNA follows: TGTGCCACCAGCAGAGAAGGGGCGGGATACCAAGAGACCCAGTACTTC.

The rearrangement joins TRBV6-6 to TRBJ2-3; D gene uncertain. This CDR3 has 14 residues. The V and J ends lost 7 bases and 2 bases respectively, with 13 bases between them. CDR1 is MNHNY, CDR2 SVGAGI, per germline (reference sequence). CDR3 sequence (DNA): TGTGCCAGCAACACCGGGCAGATCACAGATACGCAGTATTTT. It is translated as CASNTGQITDTQYF.

The rearrangement uses TRBV19 and TRBJ1-3; possible D gene TRBD1, 6 bases. Germline assignment: CDR1 LNHDA and CDR2 SQIVND (reference sequence). Trimming removed 5 bases at V and 2 bases at J, with 10 bases between. The CDR3 spans 14 residues. The CDR3 is CASSVSGAGNTIYF. The CDR3 DNA follows: TGTGCCAGTAGTGTCTCAGGGGCTGGAAACACCATATATTTT.

V gene TRBV27 combines with J gene TRBJ2-2; D uncertain. Germline V gene data show CDR1 as MNHEY and CDR2 as SMNVEV (reference sequence). CDR3 size: 11 residues. The germline V and J ends were trimmed by 2 bases and 5 bases, with 0 bases remaining between them. CDR3 DNA sequence: TGTGCCAGCAGTTTAACCGGGGAGCTGTTTTTT. Residues: CASSLTGELFF.

This rearrangement joins TRBV19 to TRBJ1-1; the D is unclear. Germline V gene data show CDR1 as LNHDA and CDR2 as SQIVND (reference sequence). V gave up 5 bases and J gave up 3 bases, with 13 bases separating them. The length of the CDR3 is 14 residues. The CDR3 loop is CASSVGHRDTEAFF. The CDR3, as DNA: TGTGCCAGTAGTGTGGGTCACCGGGACACTGAAGCTTTCTTT.

This clone came up a few times. The chain combines TRBV7-2 with TRBJ2-7; tentative D call: TRBD2 (6 bases). From germline, CDR1 is SGHTA and CDR2 FQGNSA. V dropped 5 bases and J dropped 0 bases, with 20 bases sitting between them. CDR3 length: 17 amino acids. CDR3: CASSHPNLAPSSYEQYF. CDR3 DNA: TGTGCCAGCAGCCATCCGAACCTAGCGCCCAGCTCCTACGAGCAGTACTTC.

V usage is TRBV27 and J usage is TRBJ2-3, with 9 bases that match TRBD1. With 6 bases clipped from V and 7 bases from J, the junction kept 14 bases outside the gene matches. The CDR3 is 16 amino acids. Germline V CDR1 and CDR2: MNHEY, SMNVEV (reference sequence). This CDR3 reads CASSFAPGQGLHTQYF. As DNA, the CDR3 is TGTGCCAGCAGCTTTGCCCCGGGACAGGGATTACATACGCAGTATTTT.

The V gene is TRBV7-2, the J gene TRBJ1-3, with no clear D. V lost 0 bases and J lost 0, with 15 bases in between. The CDR3 has 18 residues. Germline-derived CDR1 and CDR2 are SGHTA and FQGNSA. This CDR3 reads CASSLALGQLFSGNTIYF. CDR3 nucleotides: TGTGCCAGCAGCTTAGCGCTTGGGCAGCTTTTCTCTGGAAACACCATATATTTT. Drawing the rest from reference TRBV7-2 and TRBJ1-3, the complete variable domain is GAGVSQSPSNKVTEKGKDVELRCDPISGHTALYWYRQSLGQGLEFLIYFQGNSAPDKSGLPSDRFSAERTGGSVSTLTIQRTQQEDSAVYLCASSLALGQLFSGNTIYFGEGSWLTVV.

This clone showed up just once. This sequence joins TRBV3-1 (or the pseudogene TRBV3-2) and TRBJ2-1, with 9 positions matching TRBD2. Germline-derived CDR1 and CDR2 are LGHDT and YNNKEL (reference sequence). Losses at the gene ends were 5 bases for V and 6 bases for J; bases not matched to a gene: 8. The CDR3 extends over 15 amino acids. The CDR3 region has the DNA TGTGCCAGCAGCTCCTATAGCGGGAGTCTCAATGAGCAGTTCTTC. As protein: CASSSYSGSLNEQFF.

The chain links TRBV6-2 or TRBV6-3 to TRBJ1-5; no firm D call. Germline CDR1 MNHEY, CDR2 SVGEGT. The ends were cut back, 5 bases at V and 3 bases at J, with 11 bases in the middle. This CDR3 spans 14 amino acids. The CDR3 coding sequence is TGTGCCAGCAGTCAGGACGGATACAATCAGCCCCAGCATTTT. Translated: CASSQDGYNQPQHF.

This clone was picked up one time. V is TRBV7-2 and J is TRBJ2-2, with 9 bases lining up with TRBD2. The germline V gene encodes CDR1 SGHTA and CDR2 FQGNSA. This CDR3 is 16 amino acids long. The J segment lost 0 bases and the V segment lost 6 bases, leaving 5 bases of the junction unmatched. CDR3 DNA: TGTGCCAGCAGGGCTAGCGGGAACGCGAACACCGGGGAGCTGTTTTTT. Its protein product is CASRASGNANTGELFF.

This CDR3 reads CASSQGARSEAFF. CDR3 coding DNA: TGTGCCAGCAGCCAGGGGGCAAGATCTGAAGCTTTCTTT. The chain joins TRBV3-1 (or the pseudogene TRBV3-2) to TRBJ1-1, with a possible D match to TRBD1 (6 bases). V dropped 3 bases and J dropped 6 bases, with 11 bases sitting between them. CDR3 length equals 13 residues. CDR1 is LGHDT, CDR2 YNNKEL, per germline (reference sequence).

The chain is built from TRBV30 and TRBJ2-5, with 10 bases aligning to TRBD2. The CDR3 is 16 residues long. The germline CDR1 and CDR2 sequences are GTSNPN and SVGIG (reference sequence). The V gene end was trimmed by 4 bases and the J gene end by 5 bases; junction bases not matched to a gene: 13. DNA for the CDR3: TGTGCCTGGAACCGTTGGGCTAGCGGGAGTCCGGAGACCCAGTACTTC. Protein product: CAWNRWASGSPETQYF.

The rearrangement joins TRBV28 to TRBJ2-7; 8 bases line up with TRBD2. The CDR3 is 14 residues long. V dropped 6 bases and J dropped 2; count of bases not matched to a gene: 6. Germline CDR1 reads MDHEN; CDR2 reads SYDVKM. CDR3 nucleotide sequence: TGTGCCAGCAGACTTTCGGGGGGGACCTACGAGCAGTACTTC. Protein: CASRLSGGTYEQYF.

This chain joins TRBV30 and TRBJ1-1, with D uncertain. Trimming removed 3 bases at V and 6 bases at J, with 8 bases between. Germline lookup yields CDR1 GTSNPN and CDR2 SVGIG (reference sequence). This CDR3 region has 11 residues. CDR3 protein: CAWRRLSEAFF. The CDR3 DNA follows: TGTGCCTGGAGGAGACTGTCTGAAGCTTTCTTT.

V usage is TRBV19 and J usage is TRBJ1-4; the D gene is possibly TRBD1 (5 bases). Trimming cost V 7 bases and J 3 bases, with 12 bases left between them. CDR1 is LNHDA, CDR2 SQIVND, per germline (reference sequence). The CDR3 is 14 amino acids. The CDR3 DNA follows: TGTGCCAGTAATCCCAGGGAGTCTAATGAAAAACTGTTTTTT. Its protein product is CASNPRESNEKLFF.

This chain's CDR3 is CASSVDPRAEQYF. The CDR3 nucleotides are TGTGCCAGCAGCGTAGACCCTCGGGCTGAGCAGTACTTC. The chain has TRBV9 and TRBJ2-7, with D hard to call. Trimming removed 0 bases at V and 7 bases at J, with 11 bases between. The germline V gene encodes CDR1 SGDLS and CDR2 YYNGEE. The CDR3 length is 13 residues.